This T cell receptor beta chain was recorded in a study of metastatic and nonmetastatic thyroid tumors. General study findings and limits: Benign nodules were reported to have significantly lower TCR beta diversity than malignant thyroid tumors, in blood and tumor.

In the authors' methods: CDR3 was compared across clinicopathological groups, and the resulting differences were used to build a distant-metastasis classifier for papillary thyroid cancer. TCRdb reanalyzed the PCR reads with MiXCR. TCRdb's processing, not the authors' own work, is the source of the V and J calls. This table holds 30,000 to 45,000 clones, roughly a quarter found once. Among the patients, none had received any treatment before thyroid surgery. This clone was seen ten or more times. The antigen is unknown. The length of the CDR3 is 16 residues. Germline trimming cut 0 bases from V and 3 bases from J; bases unmatched to any gene: 5. The V gene's germline CDR1 is LGHNA and CDR2 YNFKEQ.

Sequenced input: blood. This TCR was sampled from a female donor with papillary thyroid cancer or a benign thyroid nodule (not recorded which). Some clones in this sample may be carry-over from other donors' samples. The chain combines TRBV4-2 with TRBJ2-1; the match to TRBD2 covers 7 bases. CDR3 DNA sequence: TGTGCCAGCAGCCAAGATGTGGCGGGAGTCTACAATGAGCAGTTCTTC. Protein sequence: CASSQDVAGVYNEQFF.